This T cell receptor beta chain stems from a study of T cells in localized non-small cell lung cancer. Regarding this clone: The antigen remains undetermined.

Germline V lookup: CDR1 KGHSH, CDR2 LQKENI. The CDR3 loop spans 15 amino acids. V lost 1 base and J lost 4, with 13 bases in between. TCRdb's table, derived via immunoSEQ multiplex PCR, lists solely in-frame clones and lacks some. The sample holds roughly 26,000 clones, around nine tenths seen once. Overall study findings and caveats: Adjacent lung held a median 57 of the top 100 tumor clones. Exceeding tumor, uninvolved adjacent lung had the highest T cell clonality.

The chain carries TRBV18 and TRBJ1-1; D is possibly TRBD1 (6 bases). This receptor was identified in a female donor over 55 with stage II squamous cell lung carcinoma. The specimen comprised peripheral blood, sampled before any cancer treatment. CDR3 in DNA: TGTGCCAGCTCACCACGGGGGGCACAGACCACTGAAGCTTTCTTT. The encoded protein is CASSPRGAQTTEAFF.